The clone carrying this T cell receptor beta chain was seen once. This specimen includes other DNA sequences encoding the same CDR3. V was trimmed by 2 bases and J by 5 bases, leaving 3 bases between them. CDR3 size: 11 residues. The germline CDR1 and CDR2 sequences are SNHLY and FYNNEI. The donors were adults (healthy and HIV-negative) with no recent acute infections or vaccinations. This sample stems from a study of shared clonotypes between healthy human individuals. About the study: Per donor, three plates held CD4 naive cells, three held CD4 memory, two held CD8 naive and one held CD8 memory.

An even split of each subset's genomic DNA across several immunoSEQ plates was performed. In the original processing: As immunoSEQ supplied junction-only sequences (without quality scores), filtering differed. Generated by immunoSEQ multiplex PCR, the TCRdb table keeps only in-frame clones and is missing some. The DNA gave D and trimming, while V, J and clone size come from that table. This sample yields 1.6 million or so clones, of which about 98.5% are seen a single time; approximately 0.4% belongs to the top ten. Sequenced sample: naive CD4+ T cells sorted from blood. Subset given: CD45RA+ positively selected. The genes are TRBV2 and TRBJ2-5; D is undetermined. The source of this sequence is a man aged 25-45 years in good health. DNA of the CDR3: TGTGCCAGCAGTGAATTGGAGACCCAGTACTTC. It yields the protein CASSELETQYF.